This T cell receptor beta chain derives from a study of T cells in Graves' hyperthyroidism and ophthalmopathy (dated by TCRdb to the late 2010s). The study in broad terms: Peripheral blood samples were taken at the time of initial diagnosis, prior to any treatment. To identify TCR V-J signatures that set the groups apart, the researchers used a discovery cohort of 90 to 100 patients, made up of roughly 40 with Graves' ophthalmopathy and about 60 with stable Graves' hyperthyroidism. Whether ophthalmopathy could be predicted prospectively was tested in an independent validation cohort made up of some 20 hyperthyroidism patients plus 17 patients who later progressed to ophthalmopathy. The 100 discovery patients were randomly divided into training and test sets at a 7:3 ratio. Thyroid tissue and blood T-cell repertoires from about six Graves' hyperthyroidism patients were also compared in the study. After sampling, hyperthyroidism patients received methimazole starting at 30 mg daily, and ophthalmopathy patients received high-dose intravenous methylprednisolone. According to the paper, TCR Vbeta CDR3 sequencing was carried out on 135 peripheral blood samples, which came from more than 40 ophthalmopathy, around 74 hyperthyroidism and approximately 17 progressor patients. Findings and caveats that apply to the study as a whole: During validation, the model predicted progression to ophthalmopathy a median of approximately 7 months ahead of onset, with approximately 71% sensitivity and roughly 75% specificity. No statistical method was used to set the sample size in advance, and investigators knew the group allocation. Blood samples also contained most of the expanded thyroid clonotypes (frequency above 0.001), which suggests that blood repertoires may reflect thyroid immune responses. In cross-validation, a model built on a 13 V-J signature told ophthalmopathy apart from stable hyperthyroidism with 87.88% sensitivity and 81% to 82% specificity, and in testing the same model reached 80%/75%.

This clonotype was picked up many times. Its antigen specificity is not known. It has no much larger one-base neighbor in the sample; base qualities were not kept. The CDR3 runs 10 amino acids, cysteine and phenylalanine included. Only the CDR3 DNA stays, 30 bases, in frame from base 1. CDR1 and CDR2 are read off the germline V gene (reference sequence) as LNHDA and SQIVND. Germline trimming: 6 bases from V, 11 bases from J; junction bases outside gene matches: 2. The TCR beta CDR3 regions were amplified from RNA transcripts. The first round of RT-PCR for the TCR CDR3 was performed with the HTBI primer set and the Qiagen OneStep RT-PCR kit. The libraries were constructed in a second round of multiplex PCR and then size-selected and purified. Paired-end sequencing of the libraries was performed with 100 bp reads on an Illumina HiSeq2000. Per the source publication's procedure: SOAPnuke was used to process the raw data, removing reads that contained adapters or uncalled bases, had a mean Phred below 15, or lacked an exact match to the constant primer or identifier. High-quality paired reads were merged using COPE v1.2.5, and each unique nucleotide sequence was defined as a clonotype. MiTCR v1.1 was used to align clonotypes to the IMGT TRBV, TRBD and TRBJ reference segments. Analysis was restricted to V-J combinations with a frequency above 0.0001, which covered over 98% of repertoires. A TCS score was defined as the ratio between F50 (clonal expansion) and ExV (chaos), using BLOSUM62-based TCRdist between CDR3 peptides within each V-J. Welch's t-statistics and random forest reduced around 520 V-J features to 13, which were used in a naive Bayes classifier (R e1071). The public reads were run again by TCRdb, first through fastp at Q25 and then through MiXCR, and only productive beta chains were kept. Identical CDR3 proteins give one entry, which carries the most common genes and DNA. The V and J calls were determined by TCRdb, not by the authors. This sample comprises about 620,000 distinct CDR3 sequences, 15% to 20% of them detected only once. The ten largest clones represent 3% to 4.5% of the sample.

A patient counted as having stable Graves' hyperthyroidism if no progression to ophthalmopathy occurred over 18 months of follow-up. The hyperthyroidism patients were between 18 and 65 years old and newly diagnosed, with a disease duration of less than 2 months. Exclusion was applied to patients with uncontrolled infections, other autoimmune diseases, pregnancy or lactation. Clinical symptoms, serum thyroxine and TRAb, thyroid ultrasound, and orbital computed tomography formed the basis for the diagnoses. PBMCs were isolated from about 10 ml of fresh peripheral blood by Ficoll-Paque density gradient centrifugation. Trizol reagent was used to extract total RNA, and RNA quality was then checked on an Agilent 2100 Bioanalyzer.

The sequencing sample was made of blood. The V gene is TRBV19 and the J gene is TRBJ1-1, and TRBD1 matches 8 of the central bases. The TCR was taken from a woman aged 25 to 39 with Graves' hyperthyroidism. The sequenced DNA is TGTGCCAGTAGGGACAGGGCTGCTTTCTTT. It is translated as CASRDRAAFF.